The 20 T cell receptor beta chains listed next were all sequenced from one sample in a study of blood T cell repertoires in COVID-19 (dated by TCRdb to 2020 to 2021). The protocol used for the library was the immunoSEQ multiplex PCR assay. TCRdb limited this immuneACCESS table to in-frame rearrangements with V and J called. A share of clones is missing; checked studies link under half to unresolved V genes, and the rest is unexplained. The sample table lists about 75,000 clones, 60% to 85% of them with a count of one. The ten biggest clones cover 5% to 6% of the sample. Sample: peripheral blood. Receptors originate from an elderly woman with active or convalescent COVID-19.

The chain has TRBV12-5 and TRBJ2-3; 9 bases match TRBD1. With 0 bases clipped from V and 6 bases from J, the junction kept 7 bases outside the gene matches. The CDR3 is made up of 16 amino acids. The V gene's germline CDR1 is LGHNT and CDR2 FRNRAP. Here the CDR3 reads CASGLVLGTGSDTQYF. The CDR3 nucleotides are TGTGCTAGTGGTTTGGTACTGGGGACAGGGAGCGATACGCAGTATTTT.

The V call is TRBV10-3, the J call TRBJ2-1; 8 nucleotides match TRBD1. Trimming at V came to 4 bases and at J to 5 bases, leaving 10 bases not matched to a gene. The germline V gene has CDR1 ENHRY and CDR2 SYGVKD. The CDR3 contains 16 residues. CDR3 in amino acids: CAISGRTRDRHNEQFF. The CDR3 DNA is TGTGCCATCAGTGGACGAACCAGGGACAGGCACAATGAGCAGTTCTTC.

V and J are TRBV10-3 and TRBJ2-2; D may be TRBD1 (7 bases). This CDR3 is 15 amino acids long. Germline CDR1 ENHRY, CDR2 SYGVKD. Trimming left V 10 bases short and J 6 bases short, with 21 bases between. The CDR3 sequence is CATMGGWQGAGELFF. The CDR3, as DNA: TGTGCCACCATGGGGGGTTGGCAGGGGGCCGGGGAGCTGTTTTTT.

CDR3 bases: TGTGCCAGCAGCAGATACTCAACAGGGGTGGATGAGCAGTTCTTC. It translates to CASSRYSTGVDEQFF. The chain uses TRBV7-6 and TRBJ2-1, with 7 bases fitting TRBD1. This CDR3 has 15 amino acids. Trimming removed 5 bases from V and 8 bases from J; junction bases left unmatched: 12. Looked up from germline, CDR1 is SGHVS and CDR2 is FNYEAQ.

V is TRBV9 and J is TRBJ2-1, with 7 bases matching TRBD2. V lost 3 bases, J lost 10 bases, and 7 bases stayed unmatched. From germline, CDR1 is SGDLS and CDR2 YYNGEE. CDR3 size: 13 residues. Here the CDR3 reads CASSAGGLQEQFF. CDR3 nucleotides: TGTGCCAGCAGCGCGGGGGGACTCCAGGAGCAGTTCTTC.

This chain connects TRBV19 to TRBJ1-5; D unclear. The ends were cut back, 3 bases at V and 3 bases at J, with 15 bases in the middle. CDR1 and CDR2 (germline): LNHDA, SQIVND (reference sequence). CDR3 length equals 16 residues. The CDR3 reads CASSMWGGPFNQPQHF. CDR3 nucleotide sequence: TGTGCCAGTAGTATGTGGGGAGGGCCGTTCAATCAGCCCCAGCATTTT.

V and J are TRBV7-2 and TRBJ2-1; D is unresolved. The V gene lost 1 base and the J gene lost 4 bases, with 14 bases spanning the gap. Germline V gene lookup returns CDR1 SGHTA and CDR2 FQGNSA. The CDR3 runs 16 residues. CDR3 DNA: TGTGCCAGCAGCTTAGAGGCAGGCCCCCCTTACAATGAGCAGTTCTTC. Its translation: CASSLEAGPPYNEQFF.

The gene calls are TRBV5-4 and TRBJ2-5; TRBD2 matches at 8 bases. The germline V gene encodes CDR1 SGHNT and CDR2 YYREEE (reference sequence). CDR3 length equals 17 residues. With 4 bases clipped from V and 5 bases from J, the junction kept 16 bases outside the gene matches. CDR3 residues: CASSRGPRGGRFETQYF. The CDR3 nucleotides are TGTGCCAGCAGCCGGGGCCCCCGGGGGGGCCGATTTGAGACCCAGTACTTC.

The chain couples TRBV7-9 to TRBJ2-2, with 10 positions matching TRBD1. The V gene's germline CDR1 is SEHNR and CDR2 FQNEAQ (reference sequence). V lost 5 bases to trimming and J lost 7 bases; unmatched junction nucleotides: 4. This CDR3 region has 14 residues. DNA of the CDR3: TGTGCCAGCAGCCGGGACAGGGGTCTCGGGGAGCTGTTTTTT. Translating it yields CASSRDRGLGELFF.

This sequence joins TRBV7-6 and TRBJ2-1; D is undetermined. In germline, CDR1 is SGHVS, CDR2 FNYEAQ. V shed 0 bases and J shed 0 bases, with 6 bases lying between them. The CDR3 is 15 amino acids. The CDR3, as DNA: TGTGCCAGCAGCTTAGCTCCTCGCTCCTACAATGAGCAGTTCTTC. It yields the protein CASSLAPRSYNEQFF.

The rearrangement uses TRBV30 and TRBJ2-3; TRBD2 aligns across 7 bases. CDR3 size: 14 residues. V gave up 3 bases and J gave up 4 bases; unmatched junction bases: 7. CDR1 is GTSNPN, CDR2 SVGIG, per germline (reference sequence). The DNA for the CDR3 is TGTGCCTGGAGGTTGCGGGAGTACTCAGATACGCAGTATTTT. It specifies CAWRLREYSDTQYF.

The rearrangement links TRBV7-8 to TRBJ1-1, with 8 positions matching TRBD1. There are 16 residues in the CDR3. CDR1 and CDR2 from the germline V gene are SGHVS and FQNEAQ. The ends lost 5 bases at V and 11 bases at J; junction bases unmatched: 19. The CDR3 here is CASSLGGGRGQALAFF. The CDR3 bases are TGTGCCAGCAGCCTGGGGGGGGGCAGGGGGCAGGCCTTGGCTTTCTTT.

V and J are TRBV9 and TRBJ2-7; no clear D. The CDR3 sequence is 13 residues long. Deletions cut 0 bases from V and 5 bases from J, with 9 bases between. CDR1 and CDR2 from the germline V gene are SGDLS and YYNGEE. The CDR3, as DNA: TGTGCCAGCAGCGTAGAACAGTTCGACGAGCAGTACTTC. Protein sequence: CASSVEQFDEQYF.

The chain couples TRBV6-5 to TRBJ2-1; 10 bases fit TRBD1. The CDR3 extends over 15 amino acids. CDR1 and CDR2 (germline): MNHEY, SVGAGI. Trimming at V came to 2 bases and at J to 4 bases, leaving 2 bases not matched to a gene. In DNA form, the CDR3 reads TGTGCCAGCAGTTACGCGGGACAGGGGTACAATGAGCAGTTCTTC. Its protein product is CASSYAGQGYNEQFF.

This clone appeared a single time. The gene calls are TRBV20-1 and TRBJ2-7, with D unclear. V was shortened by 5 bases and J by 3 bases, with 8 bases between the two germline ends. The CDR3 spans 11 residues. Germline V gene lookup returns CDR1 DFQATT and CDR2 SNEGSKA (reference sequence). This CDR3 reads CSAQVHYEQYF. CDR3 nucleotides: TGCAGTGCTCAGGTACACTACGAGCAGTACTTC.

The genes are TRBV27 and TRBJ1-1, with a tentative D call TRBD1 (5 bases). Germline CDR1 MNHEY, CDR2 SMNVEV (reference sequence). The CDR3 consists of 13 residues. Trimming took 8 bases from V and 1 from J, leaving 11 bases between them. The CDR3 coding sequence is TGTGCCAGCGGTCCCAGGGAGAACACTGAAGCTTTCTTT. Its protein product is CASGPRENTEAFF.

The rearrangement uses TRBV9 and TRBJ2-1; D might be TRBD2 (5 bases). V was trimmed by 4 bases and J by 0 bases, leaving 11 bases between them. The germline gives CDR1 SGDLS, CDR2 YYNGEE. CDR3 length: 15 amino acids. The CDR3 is CASSSREPSYNEQFF. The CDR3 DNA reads TGTGCCAGCAGCTCCCGGGAACCCTCCTACAATGAGCAGTTCTTC.

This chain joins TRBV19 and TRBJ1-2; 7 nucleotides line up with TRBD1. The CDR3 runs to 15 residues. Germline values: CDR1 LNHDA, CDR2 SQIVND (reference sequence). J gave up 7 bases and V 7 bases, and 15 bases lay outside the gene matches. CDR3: CASIKTTGPGSGYTF. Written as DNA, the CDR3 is TGTGCCAGTATTAAGACGACAGGGCCGGGGAGTGGCTACACCTTC.

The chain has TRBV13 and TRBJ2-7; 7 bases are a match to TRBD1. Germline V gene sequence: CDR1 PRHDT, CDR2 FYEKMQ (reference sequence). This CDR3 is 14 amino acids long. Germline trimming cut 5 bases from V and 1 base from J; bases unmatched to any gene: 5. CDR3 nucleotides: TGTGCCAGCAGCACCAGACAGGGTTCCTACGAGCAGTACTTC. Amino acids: CASSTRQGSYEQYF.

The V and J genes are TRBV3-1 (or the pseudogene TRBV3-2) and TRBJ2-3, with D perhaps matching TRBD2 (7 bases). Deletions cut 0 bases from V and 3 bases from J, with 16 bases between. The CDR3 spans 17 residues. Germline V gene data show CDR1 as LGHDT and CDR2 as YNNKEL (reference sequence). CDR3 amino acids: CASSQELGRGATDTQYF. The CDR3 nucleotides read TGTGCCAGCAGCCAAGAGCTGGGACGGGGGGCGACAGATACGCAGTATTTT.